This TCR beta chain comes out of a study of CXCR3-negative and CXCR3-positive naive CD8 T cells. Findings and limits, study-wide: With CXCR3 expression partially decreased after cryopreservation, most assays relied on fresh PBMCs. Naive cells that were CXCR3-negative or CXCR3-positive used TRBV-TRBJ genes alike, while memory cells diverged.

CDR3 length: 16 amino acids. Notes on this clonotype: Its antigen remains unidentified.

5' RACE that incorporated UMI labels was used to prepare the TRB cDNA libraries. TCRdb re-called the 5' RACE reads; every CDR3 protein appears as one record, without DNA. This sample lists 80,000 to 95,000 distinct CDR3 sequences; its ten largest clones have 1.6%. This chain connects TRBV23-1 to TRBJ2-1; TCRdb outputs TRBD1, but without DNA this stays unchecked. TRBV23-1 belongs to the ORF category, with a function that is uncertain. The sample was naive CXCR3- CD8+ T cells from blood. The subset is: CD45RO-CCR7+CD27+CD95- naive CD8+ T cells lacking CXCR3 (TNR3-). The source of this sequence is a human donor in good health. Some clones in this sample may be carry-over from other donors' samples. The CDR3 reads CASSHLDRGLNNEQFF.